This entry is about one T cell receptor beta chain. The V gene end was trimmed by 7 bases and the J gene end by 1 base; junction bases not matched to a gene: 7. Germline CDR1 and CDR2: SQVTM and ANQGSEA. The CDR3 is 16 amino acids. Per the original data handling: Counts of nucleated cells, estimated from reference gene primer amplification, were obtained. The table came from immunoSEQ multiplex PCR; TCRdb's copy has only in-frame clones and leaves some out. The V and J calls and clone size come from that table; D and trimming were worked out from the DNA. The sample contains 150,000 to 200,000 clones, around 85% of which appear only once. Participants, roughly 18 to 89 years old, spanned fewer than 30 US areas. Assignment of participants to cohorts was predicated upon participant-reported clinical history. The entry originates in a study of blood T cell repertoires in COVID-19.

Sequenced: PBMCs or T cells enriched from blood (not recorded which). V gene TRBV29-1 combines with J gene TRBJ2-1, with TRBD2 identical over 13 bases. The TCR was taken from a middle-aged woman with acute COVID-19. CDR3 in amino acids: CSARLAGGTSYNEQFF. The CDR3 DNA sequence: TGCAGCGCTCGACTAGCGGGAGGTACTTCCTACAATGAGCAGTTCTTC.